Sequencing of this TCR beta chain was carried out in a study of shared clonotypes between healthy human individuals. Study-level findings and limits: Sequencing depth was expected to influence donor clonotype sharing.

Template for every sorted-subset replicate PCR totaled roughly 210 ng DNA, some 30,000 T cell genomes. TCRdb's copy holds only in-frame clones and misses some; the assay was immunoSEQ multiplex PCR. The table lists around 1.5 million clones, about 98% of them singletons. Within Nashville, Tennessee resided all donors, each a Caucasian adult. About this clone: The antigen remains unidentified.

V lost 5 bases, J lost 7 bases, and 8 bases lay in between. Germline V gene lookup returns CDR1 GTSNPN and CDR2 SVGIG (reference sequence). The CDR3 totals 10 residues. The sample comprised naive CD4+ T cells sorted from blood. As for subset: CD45RA+ positively selected. The J gene is TRBJ1-1, the V gene TRBV30; no definite D call. The receptor comes from a man aged 25 to 40 in good health. The CDR3 loop reads CAWGRSEAFF. The CDR3 DNA sequence: TGTGCCTGGGGACGGAGTGAAGCTTTCTTT.